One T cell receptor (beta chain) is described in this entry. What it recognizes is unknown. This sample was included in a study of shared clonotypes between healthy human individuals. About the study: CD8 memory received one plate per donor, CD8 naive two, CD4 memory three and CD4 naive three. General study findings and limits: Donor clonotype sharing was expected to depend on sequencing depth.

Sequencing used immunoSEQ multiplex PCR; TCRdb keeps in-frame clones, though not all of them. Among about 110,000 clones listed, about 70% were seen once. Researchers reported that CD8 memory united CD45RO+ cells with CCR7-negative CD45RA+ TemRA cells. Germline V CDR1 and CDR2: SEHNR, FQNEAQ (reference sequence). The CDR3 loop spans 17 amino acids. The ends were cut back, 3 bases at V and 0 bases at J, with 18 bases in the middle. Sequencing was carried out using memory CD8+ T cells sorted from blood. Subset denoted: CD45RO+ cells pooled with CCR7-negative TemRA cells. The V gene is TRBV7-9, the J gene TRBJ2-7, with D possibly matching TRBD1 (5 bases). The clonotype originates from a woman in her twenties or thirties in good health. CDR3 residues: CASSFSLTGPPSYEQYF. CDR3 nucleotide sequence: TGTGCCAGCAGCTTCTCCCTAACAGGACCGCCCTCCTACGAGCAGTACTTC.